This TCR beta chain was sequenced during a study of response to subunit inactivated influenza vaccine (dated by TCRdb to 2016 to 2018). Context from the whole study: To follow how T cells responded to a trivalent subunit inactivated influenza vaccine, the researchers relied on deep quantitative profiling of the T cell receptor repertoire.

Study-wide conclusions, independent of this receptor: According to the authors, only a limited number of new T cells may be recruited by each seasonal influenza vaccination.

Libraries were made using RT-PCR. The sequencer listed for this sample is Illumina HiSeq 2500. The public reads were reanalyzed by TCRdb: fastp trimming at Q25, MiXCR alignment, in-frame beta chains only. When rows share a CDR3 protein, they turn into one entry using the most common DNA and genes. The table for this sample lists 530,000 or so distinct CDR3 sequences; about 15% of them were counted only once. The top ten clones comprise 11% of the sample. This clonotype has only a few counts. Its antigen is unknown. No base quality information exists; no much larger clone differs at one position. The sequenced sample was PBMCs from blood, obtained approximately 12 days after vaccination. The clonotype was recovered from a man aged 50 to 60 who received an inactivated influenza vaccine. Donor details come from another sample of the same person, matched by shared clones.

The DNA reads as follows: TGCAGTGCTAGGACTAGCGGGGGACGTTCGAACACCGGGGAGCTGTTTTTT. This gives the protein CSARTSGGRSNTGELFF. The sequence is built from TRBV20-1 and TRBJ2-2, and TRBD2 matches 12 of the central bases. The V end gives up 3 bases and the J end 0 bases, leaving 5 bases in the junction not matched to a gene. CDR1 and CDR2 were assigned from the germline V gene (reference sequence) as DFQATT and SNEGSKA. Counted from cysteine to phenylalanine, this CDR3 has 17 amino acids. Only CDR3 DNA remains: 51 bases, in frame from the first base.